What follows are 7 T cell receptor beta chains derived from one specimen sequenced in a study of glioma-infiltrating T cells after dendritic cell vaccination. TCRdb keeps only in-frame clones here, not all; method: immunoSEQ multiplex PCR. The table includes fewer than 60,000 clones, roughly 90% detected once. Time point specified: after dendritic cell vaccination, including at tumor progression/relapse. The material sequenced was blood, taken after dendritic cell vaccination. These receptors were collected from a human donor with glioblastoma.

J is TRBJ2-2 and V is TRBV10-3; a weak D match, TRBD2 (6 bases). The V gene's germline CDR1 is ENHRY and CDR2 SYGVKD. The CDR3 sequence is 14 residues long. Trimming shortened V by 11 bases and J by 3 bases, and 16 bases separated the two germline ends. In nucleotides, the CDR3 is TGTGCCGTGCGGGGTCCGAAAGACACCGGGGAGCTGTTTTTT. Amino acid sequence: CAVRGPKDTGELFF.

The CDR3 nucleotides read TGTGCCAGTAGTATAGGGCTTAACAATGAGCAGTTCTTC. This gives the protein CASSIGLNNEQFF. The rearrangement uses TRBV19 and TRBJ2-1; unclear D gene. V lost 1 base and J lost 5, with 6 bases in between. The CDR3 consists of 13 residues. In germline, CDR1 is LNHDA, CDR2 SQIVND (reference sequence).

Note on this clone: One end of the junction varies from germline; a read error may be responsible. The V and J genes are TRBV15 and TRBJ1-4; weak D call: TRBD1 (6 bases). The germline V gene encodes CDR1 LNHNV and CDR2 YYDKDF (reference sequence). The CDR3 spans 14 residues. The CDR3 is CAISRAGQPEKLFF. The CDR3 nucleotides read TGTGCCATCAGCAGAGCTGGACAGCCTGAAAAACTGTTTTTT.

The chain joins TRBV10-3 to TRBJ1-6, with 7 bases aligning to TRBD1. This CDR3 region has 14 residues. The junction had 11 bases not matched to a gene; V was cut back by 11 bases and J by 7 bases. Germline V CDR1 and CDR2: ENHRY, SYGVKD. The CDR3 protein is CAARGGGLNSPLHF. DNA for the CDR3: TGTGCCGCAAGAGGGGGCGGTTTGAATTCACCCCTCCACTTT.

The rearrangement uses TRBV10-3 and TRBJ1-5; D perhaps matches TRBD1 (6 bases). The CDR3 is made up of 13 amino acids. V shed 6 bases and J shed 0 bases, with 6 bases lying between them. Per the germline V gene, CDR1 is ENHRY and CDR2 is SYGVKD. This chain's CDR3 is CAIRDSSNQPQHF. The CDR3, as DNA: TGTGCCATCAGGGACAGTAGCAATCAGCCCCAGCATTTT.

CDR3 bases: TGTGCCATCAGTGACCTACTCGGGCAGTTCTTC. Translated, it gives CAISDLLGQFF. The gene calls are TRBV10-3 and TRBJ2-1; D unresolved. Per the germline V gene, CDR1 is ENHRY and CDR2 is SYGVKD. This CDR3 region has 11 residues. The ends were cut back, 3 bases at V and 12 bases at J, with 9 bases in the middle.

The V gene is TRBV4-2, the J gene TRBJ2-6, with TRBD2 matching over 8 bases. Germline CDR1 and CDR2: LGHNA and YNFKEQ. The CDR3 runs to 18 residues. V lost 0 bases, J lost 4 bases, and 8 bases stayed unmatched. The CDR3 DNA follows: TGTGCCAGCAGCCAAGAGGGGGGGACTAGTTTGGGGGCCAACGTCCTGACTTTC. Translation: CASSQEGGTSLGANVLTF.